This T cell receptor beta chain originates from a study of early T cells in non-severe SARS-CoV-2 infection. The overall study: Sequenced bulk RNA came from whole blood that was unsorted, and chains were unpaired.

TCRdb re-called the 5' RACE reads through MiXCR, storing one row per CDR3 protein. The sample has tens of thousands of distinct CDR3 sequences, 8% to 10% seen once. The germline gives CDR1 MDHEN, CDR2 SYDVKM. The CDR3 loop spans 15 amino acids. General study results and limits: VDJdb matches were skewed toward anti-spike CD8 T cell responses.

This clonotype occurred a few times. Its antigen remains unidentified. Germline is not matched at one junction end, which may reflect a read error. The J gene is TRBJ2-5, the V gene TRBV28, with TRBD1 as a possible D gene (5 bases). The sequencing sample was made of whole blood. The receptor's source is an adult who was a healthcare worker with PCR-confirmed SARS-CoV-2 infection or an uninfected control (not recorded which). CDR3 in amino acids: CASSLVRQLVETRYF. DNA for the CDR3: TGTGCCAGCAGTTTAGTGAGACAGTTAGTCGAGACCCGGTACTTC.